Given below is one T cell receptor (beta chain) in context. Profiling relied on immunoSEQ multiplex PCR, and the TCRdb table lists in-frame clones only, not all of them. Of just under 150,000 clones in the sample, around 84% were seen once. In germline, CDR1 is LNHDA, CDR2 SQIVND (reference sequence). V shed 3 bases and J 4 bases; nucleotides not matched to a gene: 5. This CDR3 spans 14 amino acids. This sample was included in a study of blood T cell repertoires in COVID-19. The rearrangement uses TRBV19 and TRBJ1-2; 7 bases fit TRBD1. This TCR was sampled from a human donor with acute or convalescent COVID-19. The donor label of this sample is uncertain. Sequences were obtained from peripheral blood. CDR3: CASSMEGQVYGYTF. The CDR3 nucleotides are TGTGCCAGTAGTATGGAAGGACAGGTCTATGGCTACACCTTC.